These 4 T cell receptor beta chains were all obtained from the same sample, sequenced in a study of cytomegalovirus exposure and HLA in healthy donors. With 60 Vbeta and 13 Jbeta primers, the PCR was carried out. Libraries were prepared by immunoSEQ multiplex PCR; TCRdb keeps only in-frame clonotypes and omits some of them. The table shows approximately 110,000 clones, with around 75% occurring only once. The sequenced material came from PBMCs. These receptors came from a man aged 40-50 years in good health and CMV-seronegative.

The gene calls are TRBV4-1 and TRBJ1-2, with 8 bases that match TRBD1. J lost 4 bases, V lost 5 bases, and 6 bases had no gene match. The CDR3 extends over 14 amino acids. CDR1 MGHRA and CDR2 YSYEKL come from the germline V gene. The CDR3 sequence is CASSTQGAPYGYTF. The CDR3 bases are TGCGCCAGCAGCACCCAGGGGGCCCCCTATGGCTACACCTTC.

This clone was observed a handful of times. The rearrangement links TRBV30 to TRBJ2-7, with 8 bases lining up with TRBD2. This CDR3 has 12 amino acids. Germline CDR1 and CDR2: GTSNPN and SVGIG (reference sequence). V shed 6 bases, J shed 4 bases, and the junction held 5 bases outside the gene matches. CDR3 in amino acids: CACGAGEYEQYF. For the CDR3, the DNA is TGTGCCTGCGGAGCGGGAGAATACGAGCAGTACTTC.

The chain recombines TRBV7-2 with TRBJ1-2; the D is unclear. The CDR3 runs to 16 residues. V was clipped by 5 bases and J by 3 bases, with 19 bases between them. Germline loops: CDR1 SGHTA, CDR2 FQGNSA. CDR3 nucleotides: TGTGCCAGCAGCCATAGCCTACCGAGGTCCGACTATGGCTACACCTTC. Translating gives CASSHSLPRSDYGYTF. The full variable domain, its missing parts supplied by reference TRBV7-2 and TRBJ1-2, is GAGVSQSPSNKVTEKGKDVELRCDPISGHTALYWYRQSLGQGLEFLIYFQGNSAPDKSGLPSDRFSAERTGGSVSTLTIQRTQQEDSAVYLCASSHSLPRSDYGYTFGSGTRLTVV.

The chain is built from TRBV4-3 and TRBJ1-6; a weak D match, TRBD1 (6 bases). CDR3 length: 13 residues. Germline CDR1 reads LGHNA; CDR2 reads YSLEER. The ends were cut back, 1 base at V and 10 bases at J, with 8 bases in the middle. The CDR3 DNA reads TGCGCCAGCAGCCAAGGAGGGGGATCACCCCTCCACTTT. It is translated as CASSQGGGSPLHF.